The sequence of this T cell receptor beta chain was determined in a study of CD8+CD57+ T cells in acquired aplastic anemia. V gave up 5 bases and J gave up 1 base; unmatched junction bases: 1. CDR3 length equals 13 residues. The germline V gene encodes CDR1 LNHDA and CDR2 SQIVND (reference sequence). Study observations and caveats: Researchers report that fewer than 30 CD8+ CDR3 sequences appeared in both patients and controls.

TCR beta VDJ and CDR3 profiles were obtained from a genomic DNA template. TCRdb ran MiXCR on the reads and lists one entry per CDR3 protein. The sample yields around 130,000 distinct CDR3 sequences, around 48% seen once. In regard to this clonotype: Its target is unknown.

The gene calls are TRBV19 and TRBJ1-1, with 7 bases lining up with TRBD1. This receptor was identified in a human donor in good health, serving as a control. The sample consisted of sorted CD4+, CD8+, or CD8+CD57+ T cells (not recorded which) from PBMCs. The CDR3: CASSHRGNTEAFF. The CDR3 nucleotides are TGTGCCAGTAGTCACAGGGGGAACACTGAAGCTTTCTTT.